The present T cell receptor beta chain was sequenced within a study of T-cell memory formation after mild COVID-19. Constant-segment primers and 5'RACE yielded cDNA libraries for TCR alpha and TCR beta, each carrying sample barcodes and UMIs. Each CDR3 protein gets one entry after TCRdb re-called the 5' RACE reads with MiXCR. The repertoire holds 150,000 to 200,000 distinct CDR3 sequences, with 15% to 20% as singletons. The CDR3 is 14 amino acids. Germline CDR1 is MDHEN and CDR2 is SYDVKM. V lost 9 bases to trimming and J lost 4 bases; unmatched junction nucleotides: 9. The study's findings and limits: Pre-infection memory harbored some responding clones, suggesting cross-reactive memory joined.

About this clonotype itself: What it recognizes is unknown.

Sequencing used PBMCs or a T cell subset sorted from them (not recorded which). The TCR was taken from a man aged 18 to 30 who had mild COVID-19 (a few samples of this study predate the infection). Cell type and time point are not known. The chain uses TRBV28 and TRBJ2-3; 8 bases line up with TRBD2. The CDR3 reads CASLTGLVADTQYF. The CDR3 nucleotides are TGTGCCAGTTTAACGGGACTAGTTGCAGATACGCAGTATTTT.